This T cell receptor (beta chain) was retrieved from a study of control samples from healthy donors and cancer patients. This clone is a singleton in its sample. CDR3 size: 16 residues. The germline CDR1 and CDR2 sequences are SGHVT and SQSDAQ. V shed 6 bases and J shed 5 bases, with 20 bases lying between them. Measured with immunoSEQ multiplex PCR; TCRdb has only the in-frame clones, and not every one. The data show tens of thousands of clones, around 94% seen once. This clonotype was obtained from a man aged 25-45 years with colorectal cancer. The specimen sequenced was PBMCs. The gene calls are TRBV7-4 and TRBJ1-5; D is unresolved. CDR3 nucleotides: TGTGCCAGCAGGCTTCCGAAGACGGAAGATTATCAGCCCCAGCATTTT. Its protein is CASRLPKTEDYQPQHF.